This passage covers 22 T cell receptor beta chains from one sample sequenced in a study of T cell responses to AZD1222 COVID-19 vaccine. Assay: immunoSEQ multiplex PCR; the TCRdb copy retains only in-frame clones and omits some. The sample carries 150,000 or so clones, 85% to 95% recorded once. The sequencing here drew on peripheral blood, taken on day 0 of AZD1222 vaccination. The source of these receptors is an adult in good health.

V gene TRBV11-2 combines with J gene TRBJ1-4, with a possible D match to TRBD1 (6 bases). Germline-derived CDR1 and CDR2 are SGHAT and FQNNGV. The CDR3 runs 15 residues. V lost 5 bases, J lost 6 bases, and 16 bases lay in between. CDR3 nucleotide sequence: TGTGCCAGCAGCATAAACAGGGTTGGAGATGAAAAACTGTTTTTT. It encodes CASSINRVGDEKLFF.

V is TRBV5-1 and J is TRBJ2-3; 14 bases line up with TRBD2. In germline, CDR1 is SGHRS, CDR2 YFSETQ. The CDR3 extends over 17 amino acids. V lost 4 bases and J lost 4; bases outside the gene matches: 8. Here the CDR3 reads CASSALTSGGASDTQYF. DNA for the CDR3: TGCGCCAGCAGCGCCCTGACTAGCGGGGGGGCATCAGATACGCAGTATTTT.

The rearrangement uses TRBV13 and TRBJ1-3, with 8 bases lining up with TRBD1. Unmatched junction bases numbered 5, after V lost 3 bases and J lost 1 base. Germline V gene lookup returns CDR1 PRHDT and CDR2 FYEKMQ (reference sequence). The CDR3 loop spans 16 amino acids. DNA for the CDR3: TGTGCCAGCAGCTTTTCCGACAGGGGATCTGGAAACACCATATATTTT. Encoded protein: CASSFSDRGSGNTIYF.

This chain joins TRBV7-8 and TRBJ2-6; 9 bases map to TRBD1. J gave up 0 bases and V 10 bases, and 10 bases lay outside the gene matches. This CDR3 spans 17 amino acids. The germline V gene has CDR1 SGHVS and CDR2 FQNEAQ. The CDR3 sequence: CATRSRDRVSGANVLTF. CDR3 nucleotide sequence: TGTGCCACACGGAGCCGGGACAGGGTCTCTGGGGCCAACGTCCTGACTTTC. The full variable domain, in which reference TRBV7-8 and TRBJ2-6 provide the parts outside the CDR3, is GAGVSQSPRYKVAKRGQDVALRCDPISGHVSLFWYQQALGQGPEFLTYFQNEAQLDKSGLPSDRFFAERPEGSVSTLKIQRTQQEDSAVYLCATRSRDRVSGANVLTFGAGSRLTVL.

This clone has more than one count but fewer than ten. The V gene is TRBV6-4, the J gene TRBJ1-6; TRBD1 agrees at 8 bases. There are 15 residues in the CDR3. Per the germline V gene, CDR1 is MRHNA and CDR2 is SNTAGT. J gave up 7 bases and V 0 bases, and 2 bases lay outside the gene matches. CDR3 residues: CASSDSGTGNSPLHF. Written as DNA, the CDR3 is TGTGCCAGCAGTGACTCGGGGACAGGCAATTCACCCCTCCACTTT.

This clone was counted a single time. The chain couples TRBV6-5 to TRBJ1-3; possibly TRBD1 for D (5 bases). The germline V and J ends were trimmed by 7 bases and 4 bases, with 17 bases remaining between them. Germline CDR1 and CDR2: MNHEY and SVGAGI. The length of the CDR3 is 15 residues. The CDR3, as DNA: TGTGCCAGCACCCCGACAGCGACGACAGGAAACACCATATATTTT. It is translated as CASTPTATTGNTIYF.

The V call is TRBV15, the J call TRBJ1-1; D is perhaps TRBD1 (5 bases). Germline CDR1 reads LNHNV; CDR2 reads YYDKDF (reference sequence). Trimming took 1 base from V and 2 from J, leaving 11 bases between them. CDR3 length: 15 amino acids. This CDR3 is CATSRVKGVNTEAFF. The CDR3 DNA follows: TGTGCCACCAGCAGAGTAAAAGGGGTCAACACTGAAGCTTTCTTT.

This chain joins TRBV15 and TRBJ2-7, with D possibly called TRBD1 or TRBD2 (6 bases each). The germline CDR1 and CDR2 sequences are LNHNV and YYDKDF (reference sequence). V was clipped by 0 bases and J by 6 bases, with 21 bases between them. The CDR3 sequence is 17 residues long. The CDR3 DNA reads TGTGCCACCAGCAGAGAAAATCCGGGGGCATTGGTTTTCGAGCAGTACTTC. The encoded protein is CATSRENPGALVFEQYF.

The V gene is TRBV5-5, the J gene TRBJ1-4; D remains ambiguous. The germline V gene has CDR1 SGHKS and CDR2 YYEKEE (reference sequence). The germline V and J ends were trimmed by 4 bases and 5 bases, with 6 bases remaining between them. This CDR3 has 12 residues. CDR3 nucleotides: TGTGCCAGCAGCGACCAGAATGAAAAACTGTTTTTT. It translates to CASSDQNEKLFF.

The rearrangement joins TRBV19 to TRBJ2-2; 8 nucleotides agree with TRBD2. From germline, CDR1 is LNHDA and CDR2 SQIVND (reference sequence). With 2 bases clipped from V and 5 bases from J, the junction kept 4 bases outside the gene matches. This CDR3 spans 15 amino acids. The CDR3 DNA reads TGTGCCAGTAGTATAACGGGAGGGGGAACCGGGGAGCTGTTTTTT. Protein: CASSITGGGTGELFF.

The rearrangement joins TRBV30 to TRBJ1-5; D gene unclear. Germline CDR1 is GTSNPN and CDR2 is SVGIG (reference sequence). V lost 2 bases and J lost 6, with 11 bases in between. The CDR3 has 13 residues. The CDR3 is CAWSSSVGQPQHF. CDR3 nucleotide sequence: TGTGCCTGGAGTAGCTCTGTTGGTCAGCCCCAGCATTTT.

The chain joins TRBV19 to TRBJ1-5; D is undetermined. The ends were cut back, 6 bases at V and 0 bases at J, with 15 bases in the middle. The germline V gene has CDR1 LNHDA and CDR2 SQIVND (reference sequence). The CDR3 loop spans 16 amino acids. The CDR3 reads CASSPGGIHSNQPQHF. The DNA for the CDR3 is TGTGCCAGTAGCCCGGGAGGGATCCATAGCAATCAGCCCCAGCATTTT.

CDR3 sequence: CASSKAVGELFF. The CDR3 DNA follows: TGTGCCAGCAGCAAAGCGGTCGGGGAGCTGTTTTTT. V and J are TRBV21-1 and TRBJ2-2. TRBV21-1 is designated a pseudogene. The CDR3 totals 12 residues.

The chain joins TRBV12-3 or TRBV12-4 to TRBJ1-1; D gene ambiguous. V lost 3 bases and J lost 2, with 7 bases in between. The CDR3 consists of 13 residues. In DNA, the CDR3 is TGTGCCAGCAGTTTTACGGCTAACACTGAAGCTTTCTTT. This encodes CASSFTANTEAFF.

V and J are TRBV6-5 and TRBJ1-1, with D possibly being TRBD1 (5 bases). The CDR3 totals 14 residues. Trimming removed 2 bases at V and 1 base at J, with 8 bases between. Germline loops: CDR1 MNHEY, CDR2 SVGAGI. DNA for the CDR3: TGTGCCAGCAGTTACGACAGCCAGAACACTGAAGCTTTCTTT. Amino acid sequence: CASSYDSQNTEAFF.

This clone was picked up one time. The chain joins TRBV5-1 to TRBJ2-1, with a tentative D call TRBD2 (6 bases). The CDR3 covers 15 residues. Trimming removed 0 bases from V and 2 bases from J, with 9 bases in between. Germline assignment: CDR1 SGHRS and CDR2 YFSETQ. Here the CDR3 reads CASSLGGEPYNEQFF. The CDR3 DNA reads TGCGCCAGCAGCTTGGGGGGGGAGCCCTACAATGAGCAGTTCTTC.

The V call is TRBV23-1, the J call TRBJ2-5, with unresolved D. TRBV23-1 is classed as an ORF, of uncertain function. The V end lost 4 bases, the J end lost 3 bases, and 6 bases lay between the germline ends. The CDR3 is 12 residues long. As DNA, the CDR3 is TGCGCCAGCAGTCCCAAGGAAGAGACCCAGTACTTC. Its translation is CASSPKEETQYF.

The V gene is TRBV3-1 (or the pseudogene TRBV3-2), the J gene TRBJ1-2, with D perhaps matching TRBD1 (5 bases). Germline V gene lookup returns CDR1 LGHDT and CDR2 YNNKEL (reference sequence). This CDR3 comprises 17 residues. V was shortened by 0 bases and J by 4 bases, with 18 bases between the two germline ends. The CDR3 loop is CASSQDRGGGEGYGYTF. The CDR3 DNA reads TGTGCCAGCAGCCAAGATCGAGGCGGAGGGGAGGGCTATGGCTACACCTTC.

This sequence joins TRBV6-2 or TRBV6-3 and TRBJ1-3; D not certain. V was clipped by 4 bases and J by 2 bases, with 3 bases between them. The germline gives CDR1 MNHEY, CDR2 SVGEGT. The CDR3 is 12 residues long. The DNA for the CDR3 is TGTGCCAGCAGTTTTCCTGGAAACACCATATATTTT. Translating it yields CASSFPGNTIYF.

This chain uses TRBV18 with TRBJ2-2; D ambiguous. V was cut by 0 bases and J by 4 bases, with 12 bases left in between. This CDR3 contains 16 residues. The germline V gene encodes CDR1 KGHSH and CDR2 LQKENI. The CDR3 loop reads CASSPPEGRGTGELFF. CDR3 in DNA: TGTGCCAGCTCACCACCGGAAGGGCGAGGCACCGGGGAGCTGTTTTTT.

V gene TRBV5-4 combines with J gene TRBJ1-4; possibly TRBD1 for D (5 bases). CDR1 SGHNT and CDR2 YYREEE come from the germline V gene (reference sequence). Trimming shortened V by 4 bases and J by 7 bases, and 17 bases separated the two germline ends. This CDR3 spans 15 amino acids. The CDR3 protein is CASSPGGANGEKLFF. CDR3 coding DNA: TGTGCCAGCAGCCCTGGGGGAGCGAACGGTGAAAAACTGTTTTTT.

This rearrangement joins TRBV28 to TRBJ2-1; 11 bases align to TRBD2. With V trimmed by 4 bases and J by 15 bases, 8 bases remained unmatched. The germline gives CDR1 MDHEN, CDR2 SYDVKM. This CDR3 has 13 amino acids. CDR3 sequence: CASSSATSGEGFF. In nucleotides, the CDR3 is TGTGCCAGCAGTTCAGCGACTAGCGGGGAGGGGTTCTTC.